This T cell receptor (beta chain) stems from a study of blood T cell repertoires in COVID-19. At the level of the study: Samples came from the United States, Italy and Spain, spanning acute and convalescent COVID-19. PBMCs, B-cell-depleted T cells, or T cells were the source of the cDNA or gDNA that made up the material.

As originally analysed: Amplification of reference gene primers was used by the study to estimate nucleated cell counts. Clones were read by immunoSEQ multiplex PCR, and TCRdb kept only the in-frame ones, dropping some. For V, J and clone size, that table is used; D and trimming come from the DNA. The table shows almost 200,000 clones, with around 79% occurring only once. Material: peripheral blood. This clonotype was obtained from a woman between 35 and 50 years old with COVID-19, enrolled during active disease.

The CDR3 sequence is CASGREGGANVLTF. The CDR3 DNA sequence: TGTGCCAGTGGTCGGGAGGGTGGGGCCAACGTCCTGACTTTC. The chain employs TRBV19 and TRBJ2-6, with 8 bases lining up with TRBD2. The J segment lost 3 bases and the V segment lost 8 bases, leaving 3 bases of the junction unmatched. This CDR3 is built from 14 residues. Looked up from germline, CDR1 is LNHDA and CDR2 is SQIVND (reference sequence).